Below are 22 T cell receptor beta chains sequenced from a single sample in a study of blood T cell repertoires in COVID-19. The protocol was immunoSEQ multiplex PCR, while the TCRdb copy is restricted to in-frame clones and leaves out a portion. The table lists about 400,000 clones, roughly 85% of them singletons. The material sequenced was peripheral blood. Source of these receptors: a woman aged 25 to 39 with active or convalescent COVID-19.

The V call is TRBV5-1, the J call TRBJ2-7; TRBD2 aligns across 14 bases. The CDR3 covers 15 residues. Trimming took 4 bases from V and 4 from J; bases not matched to a gene: 4. Germline values: CDR1 SGHRS, CDR2 YFSETQ. The CDR3 sequence: CASSLRTSGRYEQYF. CDR3 DNA sequence: TGCGCCAGCAGCCTCCGGACTAGCGGGAGGTACGAGCAGTACTTC.

The rearrangement links TRBV5-1 to TRBJ2-7; 9 bases fit TRBD1. The CDR3 runs to 15 residues. V trimming: 3 bases; J trimming: 6 bases; junction bases outside the gene matches: 10. Germline assignment: CDR1 SGHRS and CDR2 YFSETQ. The CDR3 spells CASSSRTGDPAEQYF. For the CDR3, the DNA is TGCGCCAGCAGCTCCCGGACAGGGGATCCGGCCGAGCAGTACTTC.

This clone was seen only once. The chain joins TRBV5-1 to TRBJ2-4; D unresolved. Germline V gene data show CDR1 as SGHRS and CDR2 as YFSETQ. Deletions cut 5 bases from V and 9 bases from J, with 15 bases between. The CDR3 totals 13 residues. In nucleotides, the CDR3 is TGCGCCAGCAGAAATTCCTCCAGATCCATTCAGTACTTC. Translated: CASRNSSRSIQYF.

The CDR3 DNA sequence: TGTGCCAGCAGTTACTCGGAGGATACGACAGATACGCAGTATTTT. Amino acid sequence: CASSYSEDTTDTQYF. The V and J genes are TRBV6-5 and TRBJ2-3, with TRBD2 as a possible D gene (5 bases). The CDR3 consists of 15 residues. Trimming stripped 0 bases from V and 3 bases from J, with 10 bases between. Germline-derived CDR1 and CDR2 are MNHEY and SVGAGI.

The CDR3 sequence is CASSTYESTGELFF. DNA for the CDR3: TGTGCCAGCAGTACGTATGAGAGCACCGGGGAGCTGTTTTTT. This chain uses TRBV6-2 or TRBV6-3 with TRBJ2-2; D ambiguous. Germline values: CDR1 MNHEY, CDR2 SVGEGT. V gave up 5 bases and J gave up 4 bases, with 11 bases separating them. This CDR3 has 14 residues.

CDR3 protein: CASSSNVPAYEQYF. Here the CDR3 DNA reads TGTGCCAGCAGCTCTAACGTCCCGGCCTACGAGCAGTACTTC. J is TRBJ2-7 and V is TRBV11-2; D call uncertain. Germline values: CDR1 SGHAT, CDR2 FQNNGV. The CDR3 loop spans 14 amino acids. Trimming removed 4 bases at V and 2 bases at J, with 12 bases between.

The rearrangement uses TRBV4-2 and TRBJ2-7; D uncertain. The CDR3 runs to 13 residues. V was cut by 0 bases and J by 6 bases, with 9 bases left in between. In germline, CDR1 is LGHNA, CDR2 YNFKEQ. DNA for the CDR3: TGTGCCAGCAGCCAAGATCCACCCAGCGAGCAGTACTTC. Amino acid sequence: CASSQDPPSEQYF.

V is TRBV6-5 and J is TRBJ1-1, with a tentative D call TRBD1 (5 bases). The CDR3 covers 11 residues. Germline assignment: CDR1 MNHEY and CDR2 SVGAGI. V lost 4 bases and J lost 7, with 7 bases in between. In DNA form, the CDR3 reads TGTGCCAGCAGTTTGGGGGGTGAAGCTTTCTTT. It is translated as CASSLGGEAFF.

The chain uses TRBV15 and TRBJ1-1, with a weak D call TRBD1 (5 bases). The CDR3 totals 14 residues. V was trimmed by 6 bases and J by 1 base, leaving 12 bases between them. Germline CDR1 is LNHNV and CDR2 is YYDKDF (reference sequence). The CDR3 spells CATRRGLGNTEAFF. CDR3 DNA sequence: TGTGCCACCAGGCGGGGCTTGGGGAACACTGAAGCTTTCTTT.

The CDR3 region is CASSWGVETEAFF. CDR3 DNA: TGTGCCAGCAGCTGGGGGGTGGAAACTGAAGCTTTCTTT. The chain couples TRBV11-2 to TRBJ1-1, with D perhaps matching TRBD1 (5 bases). Germline CDR1 reads SGHAT; CDR2 reads FQNNGV. The CDR3 length is 13 residues. With 4 bases removed from V and 5 bases from J, the gap between germline ends came to 11 bases.

The V call is TRBV5-6, the J call TRBJ1-2; D unclear. From germline, CDR1 is SGHDT and CDR2 YYEEEE. The CDR3 runs 12 residues. With 5 bases removed from V and 8 bases from J, the gap between germline ends came to 13 bases. CDR3 in amino acids: CASRREVEGYTF. In DNA, the CDR3 is TGTGCCAGCAGGAGGGAAGTTGAAGGCTACACCTTC.

As concerns this clone: At one of its ends the junction is not consistent with the germline gene, which may arise from a read error. The chain links TRBV6-1 to TRBJ1-5; D unclear. The CDR3 runs to 14 residues. Germline loops: CDR1 MNHNS, CDR2 SASEGT. The CDR3 protein is CASREGRQRQPQHF. CDR3 bases: TGTGCCAGCAGAGAAGGACGGCAGCGGCAGCCCCAGCATTTT.

V is TRBV30 and J is TRBJ1-3; D is possibly TRBD1 (6 bases). The V end lost 1 base, the J end lost 4 bases, and 8 bases lay between the germline ends. CDR3 length: 13 residues. Germline CDR1 and CDR2: GTSNPN and SVGIG (reference sequence). The CDR3 nucleotides are TGTGCCTGGAGTGGTACAGGGGGAAACACCATATATTTT. Its translation: CAWSGTGGNTIYF.

This sequence joins TRBV4-1 and TRBJ2-2; no clear D. Germline CDR1 MGHRA, CDR2 YSYEKL. Between the trimmed V and J ends, which lost 0 bases and 3 bases, there was a span of 11 bases. This CDR3 has 16 amino acids. The CDR3 sequence is CASSQDPGHYTGELFF. DNA of the CDR3: TGCGCCAGCAGCCAAGATCCAGGTCATTACACCGGGGAGCTGTTTTTT.

V usage is TRBV5-4 and J usage is TRBJ2-5; the D gene is possibly TRBD2 (6 bases). V shed 3 bases and J shed 4 bases, with 13 bases lying between them. Germline lookup yields CDR1 SGHNT and CDR2 YYREEE (reference sequence). This CDR3 spans 14 amino acids. The CDR3, as DNA: TGTGCCAGCAGCTGGGACTCCGACAGAGAGACCCAGTACTTC. Residues: CASSWDSDRETQYF.

The chain employs TRBV5-1 and TRBJ2-5, with a possible D match to TRBD1 (6 bases). In germline, CDR1 is SGHRS, CDR2 YFSETQ. V gave up 4 bases and J gave up 4 bases, with 11 bases separating them. The CDR3 consists of 13 residues. The CDR3 sequence: CASSATGRETQYF. The CDR3 nucleotides read TGCGCCAGCAGCGCAACAGGGAGAGAGACCCAGTACTTC.

V and J are TRBV11-1 and TRBJ2-1, with TRBD2 matching 10 bases. Per germline, CDR1 SGHAT and CDR2 FQDESV (reference sequence). Trimming took 1 base from V and 10 from J; bases not matched to a gene: 7. CDR3 length equals 15 residues. In nucleotides, the CDR3 is TGTGCCAGCAGCTTAGGGCTAGCGGGGGCTCTCGAGCAGTTCTTC. It encodes CASSLGLAGALEQFF.

The chain uses TRBV3-1 (or the pseudogene TRBV3-2) and TRBJ2-1, with a tentative D call TRBD2 (5 bases). CDR1 and CDR2 (germline): LGHDT, YNNKEL (reference sequence). The CDR3 spans 12 residues. V lost 6 bases, J lost 7 bases, and 10 bases lay in between. In DNA form, the CDR3 reads TGTGCCAGCAGTCTCAGCGGAAATGAGCAGTTCTTC. Residues: CASSLSGNEQFF.

The chain joins TRBV15 to TRBJ2-5, with D unclear. V lost 0 bases and J lost 4, with 9 bases in between. This CDR3 comprises 14 residues. Germline CDR1 LNHNV, CDR2 YYDKDF (reference sequence). CDR3 DNA: TGTGCCACCAGCAGAGACCTGATCGGAGAGACCCAGTACTTC. The encoded protein is CATSRDLIGETQYF.

This chain connects TRBV29-1 to TRBJ1-2; 10 nucleotides line up with TRBD1. The CDR3 covers 14 residues. The J segment lost 8 bases and the V segment lost 6 bases, leaving 12 bases of the junction unmatched. Germline CDR1 SQVTM, CDR2 ANQGSEA. In DNA, the CDR3 is TGCAGCGTCAACTCCGGGACAGGGGCTGGAGGCTACACCTTC. Its protein product is CSVNSGTGAGGYTF.

The rearrangement links TRBV11-2 to TRBJ1-1; D gene ambiguous. The V gene lost 1 base and the J gene lost 1 base, with 13 bases spanning the gap. The CDR3 has 16 residues. Looked up from germline, CDR1 is SGHAT and CDR2 is FQNNGV. The CDR3 bases are TGTGCCAGCAGCTTAGGTACGTTAAGGAGGAACACTGAAGCTTTCTTT. Translation: CASSLGTLRRNTEAFF. The whole variable domain, remainder taken from reference TRBV11-2 and TRBJ1-1, is EAGVAQSPRYKIIEKRQSVAFWCNPISGHATLYWYQQILGQGPKLLIQFQNNGVVDDSQLPKDRFSAERLKGVDSTLKIQPAKLEDSAVYLCASSLGTLRRNTEAFFGQGTRLTVV.

This chain uses TRBV11-2 with TRBJ2-5; D unclear. The V end was cut by 3 bases, the J end by 5 bases, with 22 bases between. The CDR3 sequence is 17 residues long. The germline V gene has CDR1 SGHAT and CDR2 FQNNGV. CDR3 sequence: CASSFPSLDPGTETQYF. The CDR3 bases are TGTGCCAGCAGCTTTCCATCTCTCGATCCGGGTACGGAGACCCAGTACTTC.